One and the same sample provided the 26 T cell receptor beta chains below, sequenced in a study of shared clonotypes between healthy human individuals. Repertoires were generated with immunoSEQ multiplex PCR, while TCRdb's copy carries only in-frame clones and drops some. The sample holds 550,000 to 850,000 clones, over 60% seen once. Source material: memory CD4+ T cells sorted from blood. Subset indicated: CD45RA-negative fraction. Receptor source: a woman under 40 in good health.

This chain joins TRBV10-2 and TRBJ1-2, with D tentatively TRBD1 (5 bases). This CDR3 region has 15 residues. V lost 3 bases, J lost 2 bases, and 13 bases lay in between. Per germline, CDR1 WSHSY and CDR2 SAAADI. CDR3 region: CASSDPGGINYGYTF. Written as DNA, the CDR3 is TGCGCCAGCAGTGACCCTGGGGGGATCAACTATGGCTACACCTTC.

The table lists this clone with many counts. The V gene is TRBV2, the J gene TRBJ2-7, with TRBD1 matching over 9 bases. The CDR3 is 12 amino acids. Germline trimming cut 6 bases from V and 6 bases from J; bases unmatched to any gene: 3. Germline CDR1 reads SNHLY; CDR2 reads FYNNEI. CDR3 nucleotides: TGTGCCAGCAGGGGGACAGGGACCGAGCAGTACTTC. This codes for CASRGTGTEQYF.

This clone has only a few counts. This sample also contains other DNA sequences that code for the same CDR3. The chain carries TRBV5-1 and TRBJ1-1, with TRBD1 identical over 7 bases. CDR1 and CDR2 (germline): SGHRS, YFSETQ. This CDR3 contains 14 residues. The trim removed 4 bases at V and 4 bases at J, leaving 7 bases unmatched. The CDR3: CASSPGTVGTEAFF. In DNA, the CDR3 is TGCGCCAGCAGCCCGGGGACAGTTGGCACTGAAGCTTTCTTT.

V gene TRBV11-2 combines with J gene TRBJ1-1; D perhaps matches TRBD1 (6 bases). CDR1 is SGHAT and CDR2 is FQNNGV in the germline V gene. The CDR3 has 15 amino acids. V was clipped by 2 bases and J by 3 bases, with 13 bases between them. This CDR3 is CASSLFQQGDTEAFF. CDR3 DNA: TGTGCCAGCAGCTTATTTCAACAGGGTGACACTGAAGCTTTCTTT.

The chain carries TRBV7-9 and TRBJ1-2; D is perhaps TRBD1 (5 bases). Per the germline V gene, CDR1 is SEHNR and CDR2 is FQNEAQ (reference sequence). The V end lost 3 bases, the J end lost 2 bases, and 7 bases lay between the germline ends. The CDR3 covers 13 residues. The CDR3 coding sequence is TGTGCCAGCAGCTTTCAGGGAAACTATGGCTACACCTTC. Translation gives CASSFQGNYGYTF.

The CDR3 here is CASRPPRGRGNTIYF. CDR3 in DNA: TGTGCCAGCAGACCCCCCAGGGGCCGGGGAAACACCATATATTTT. The chain joins TRBV6-5 to TRBJ1-3; D possibly corresponds to TRBD1 (6 bases). CDR1 is MNHEY and CDR2 is SVGAGI in the germline V gene. Deletions cut 6 bases from V and 4 bases from J, with 16 bases between. This CDR3 spans 15 amino acids.

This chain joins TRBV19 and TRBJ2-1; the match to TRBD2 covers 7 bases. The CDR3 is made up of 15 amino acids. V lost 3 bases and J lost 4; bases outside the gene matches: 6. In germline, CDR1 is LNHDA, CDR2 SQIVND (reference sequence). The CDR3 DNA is TGTGCCAGTAGTATGTTGTCGGGAGGTTACAATGAGCAGTTCTTC. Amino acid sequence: CASSMLSGGYNEQFF.

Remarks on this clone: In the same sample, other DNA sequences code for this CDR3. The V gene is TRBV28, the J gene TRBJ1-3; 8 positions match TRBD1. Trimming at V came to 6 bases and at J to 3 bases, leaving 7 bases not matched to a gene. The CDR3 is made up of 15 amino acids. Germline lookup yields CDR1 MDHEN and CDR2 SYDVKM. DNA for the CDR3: TGTGCCAGCAGCCCAAGGACAGGGAGTGGAAACACCATATATTTT. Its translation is CASSPRTGSGNTIYF.

The CDR3 region has the DNA TGTGCCAGCAGAGGGGACGGGGCGGGCTATGGCTACACCTTC. Its translation is CASRGDGAGYGYTF. The rearrangement links TRBV2 to TRBJ1-2; maybe TRBD1 (5 bases). V was trimmed by 6 bases and J by 4 bases, leaving 15 bases between them. CDR3 length equals 14 residues. CDR1 SNHLY and CDR2 FYNNEI come from the germline V gene.

The CDR3 is CASSLKPRTGYGYTF. The CDR3 nucleotides read TGTGCCAGCAGTTTAAAACCAAGGACCGGCTATGGCTACACCTTC. This sequence joins TRBV27 and TRBJ1-2; D gene uncertain. The germline gives CDR1 MNHEY, CDR2 SMNVEV (reference sequence). V dropped 2 bases and J dropped 4 bases, with 14 bases sitting between them. This CDR3 has 15 amino acids.

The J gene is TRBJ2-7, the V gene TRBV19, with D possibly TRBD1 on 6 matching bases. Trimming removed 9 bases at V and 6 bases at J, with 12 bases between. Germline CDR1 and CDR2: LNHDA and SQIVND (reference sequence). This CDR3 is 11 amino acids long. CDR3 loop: CASATGREQYF. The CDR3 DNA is TGTGCCAGCGCGACAGGCCGCGAGCAGTACTTC.

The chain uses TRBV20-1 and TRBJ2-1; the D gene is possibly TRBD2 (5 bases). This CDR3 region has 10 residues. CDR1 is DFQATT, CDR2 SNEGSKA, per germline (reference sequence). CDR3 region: CRPTSNEQFF. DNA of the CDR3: TGCAGACCCACTAGCAATGAGCAGTTCTTC.

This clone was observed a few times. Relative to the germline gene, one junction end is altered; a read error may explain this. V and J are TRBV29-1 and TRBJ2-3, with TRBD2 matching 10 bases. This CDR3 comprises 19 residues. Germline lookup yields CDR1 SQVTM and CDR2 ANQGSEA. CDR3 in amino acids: CSVVSTASGSFRGADTQYF. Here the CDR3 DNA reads TGCAGTGTTGTATCTACGGCTAGCGGGAGTTTCAGGGGCGCAGATACGCAGTATTTT.

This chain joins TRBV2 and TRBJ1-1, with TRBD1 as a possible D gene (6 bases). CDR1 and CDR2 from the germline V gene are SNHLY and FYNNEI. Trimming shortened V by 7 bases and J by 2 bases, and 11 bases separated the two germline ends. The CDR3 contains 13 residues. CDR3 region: CASKGDHNTEAFF. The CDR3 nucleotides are TGTGCCAGCAAGGGGGACCATAACACTGAAGCTTTCTTT.

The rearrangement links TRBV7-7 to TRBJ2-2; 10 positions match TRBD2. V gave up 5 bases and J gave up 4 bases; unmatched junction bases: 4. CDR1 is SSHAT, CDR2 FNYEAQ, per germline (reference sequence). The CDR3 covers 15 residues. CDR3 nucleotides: TGTGCCAGCAGCCCTAGCGGGAGCGGCACCGGGGAGCTGTTTTTT. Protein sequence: CASSPSGSGTGELFF.

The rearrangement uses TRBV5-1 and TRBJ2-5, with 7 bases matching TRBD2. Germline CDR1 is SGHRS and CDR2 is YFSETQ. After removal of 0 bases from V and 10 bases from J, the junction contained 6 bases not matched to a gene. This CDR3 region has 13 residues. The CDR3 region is CASSLAGGGDQYF. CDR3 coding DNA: TGCGCCAGCAGCTTGGCTGGCGGGGGTGACCAGTACTTC.

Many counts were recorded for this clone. CDR3 sequence reads: CASRLTGAQGYTF. The CDR3 DNA reads as TGTGCCAGCAGACTAACGGGGGCACAAGGCTACACCTTC. The chain employs TRBV6-5 and TRBJ1-2; maybe TRBD1 (6 bases). The CDR3 has 13 amino acids. CDR1 and CDR2 (germline): MNHEY, SVGAGI. Trimming cost V 6 bases and J 8 bases, with 16 bases left between them.

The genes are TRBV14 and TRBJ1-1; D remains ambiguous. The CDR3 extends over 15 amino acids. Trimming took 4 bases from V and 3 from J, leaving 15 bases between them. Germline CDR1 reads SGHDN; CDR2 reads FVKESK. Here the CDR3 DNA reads TGTGCCAGCAGCCCAATCGGCTACTGGGACACTGAAGCTTTCTTT. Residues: CASSPIGYWDTEAFF.

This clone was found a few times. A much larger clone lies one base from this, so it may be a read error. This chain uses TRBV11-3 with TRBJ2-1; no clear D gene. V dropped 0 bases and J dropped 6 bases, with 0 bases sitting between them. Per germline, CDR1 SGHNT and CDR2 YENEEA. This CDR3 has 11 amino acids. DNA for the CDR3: TGTGCCAGCAGCTTAGACAATGAGCAGTTCTTC. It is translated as CASSLDNEQFF.

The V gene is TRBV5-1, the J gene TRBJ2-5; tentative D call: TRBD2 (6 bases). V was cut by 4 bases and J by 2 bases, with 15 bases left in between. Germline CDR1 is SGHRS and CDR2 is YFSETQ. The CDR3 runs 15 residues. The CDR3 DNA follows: TGCGCCAGCAGCCCGGGGGACCTTCCACAAGAGACCCAGTACTTC. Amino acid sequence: CASSPGDLPQETQYF.

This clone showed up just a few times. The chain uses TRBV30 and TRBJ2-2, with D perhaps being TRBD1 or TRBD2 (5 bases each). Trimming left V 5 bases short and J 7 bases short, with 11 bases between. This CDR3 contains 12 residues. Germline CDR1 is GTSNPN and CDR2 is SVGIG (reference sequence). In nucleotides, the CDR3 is TGTGCCTGGCATCGGGGCAGCGGGGAGCTGTTTTTT. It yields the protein CAWHRGSGELFF.

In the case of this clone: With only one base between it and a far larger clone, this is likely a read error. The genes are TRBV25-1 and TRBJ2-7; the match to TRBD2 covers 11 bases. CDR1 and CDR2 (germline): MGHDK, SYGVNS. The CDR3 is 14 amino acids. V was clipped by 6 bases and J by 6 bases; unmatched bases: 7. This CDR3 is CASRFETSGTEQYF. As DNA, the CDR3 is TGTGCCAGCAGATTTGAGACTAGCGGGACCGAGCAGTACTTC.

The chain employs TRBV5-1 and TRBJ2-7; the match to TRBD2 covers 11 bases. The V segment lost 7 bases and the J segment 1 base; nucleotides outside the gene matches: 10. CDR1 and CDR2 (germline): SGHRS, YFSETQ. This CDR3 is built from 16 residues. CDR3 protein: CASSLAGGPGSYEQYF. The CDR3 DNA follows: TGCGCCAGCTCCTTAGCGGGAGGGCCAGGGTCCTACGAGCAGTACTTC.

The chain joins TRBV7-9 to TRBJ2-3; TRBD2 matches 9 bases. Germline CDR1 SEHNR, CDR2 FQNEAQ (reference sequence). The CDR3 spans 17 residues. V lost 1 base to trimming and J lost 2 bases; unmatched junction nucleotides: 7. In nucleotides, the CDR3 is TGTGCCAGCAGCTTAGGGGGTAGCGGGAGCCACACAGATACGCAGTATTTT. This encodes CASSLGGSGSHTDTQYF.

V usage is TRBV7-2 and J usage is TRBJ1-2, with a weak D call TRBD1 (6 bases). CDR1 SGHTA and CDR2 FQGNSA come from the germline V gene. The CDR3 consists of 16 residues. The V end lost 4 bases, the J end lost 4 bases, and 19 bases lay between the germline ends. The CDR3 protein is CASSSPGRGGIYGYTF. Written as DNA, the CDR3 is TGTGCCAGCAGCTCCCCGGGCAGGGGTGGGATCTATGGCTACACCTTC.

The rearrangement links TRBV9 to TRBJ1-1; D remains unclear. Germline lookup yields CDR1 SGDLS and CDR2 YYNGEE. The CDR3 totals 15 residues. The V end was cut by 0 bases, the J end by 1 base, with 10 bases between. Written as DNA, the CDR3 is TGTGCCAGCAGCGTAGACGGGTACGGGAACACTGAAGCTTTCTTT. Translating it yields CASSVDGYGNTEAFF.